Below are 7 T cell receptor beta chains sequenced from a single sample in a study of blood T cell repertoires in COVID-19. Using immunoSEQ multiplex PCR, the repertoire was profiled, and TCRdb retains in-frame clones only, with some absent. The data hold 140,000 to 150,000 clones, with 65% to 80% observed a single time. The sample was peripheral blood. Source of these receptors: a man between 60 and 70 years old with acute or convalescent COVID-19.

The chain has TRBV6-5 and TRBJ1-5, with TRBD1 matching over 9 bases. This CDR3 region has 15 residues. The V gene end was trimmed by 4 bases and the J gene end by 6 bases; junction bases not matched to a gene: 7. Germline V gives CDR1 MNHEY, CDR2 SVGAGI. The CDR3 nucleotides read TGTGCCAGCAGTTCGACAGGGGGTGGGGGTCAGCCCCAGCATTTT. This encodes CASSSTGGGGQPQHF.

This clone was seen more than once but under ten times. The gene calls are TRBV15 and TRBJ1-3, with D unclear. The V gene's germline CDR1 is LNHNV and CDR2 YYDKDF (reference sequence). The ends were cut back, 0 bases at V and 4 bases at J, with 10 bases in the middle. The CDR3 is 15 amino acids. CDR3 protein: CATSRDQVPGNTIYF. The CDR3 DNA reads TGTGCCACCAGCAGAGACCAGGTCCCCGGAAACACCATATATTTT. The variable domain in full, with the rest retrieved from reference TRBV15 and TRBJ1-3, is DAMVIQNPRYQVTQFGKPVTLSCSQTLNHNVMYWYQQKSSQAPKLLFHYYDKDFNNEADTPDNFQSRRPNTSFCFLDIRSPGLGDTAMYLCATSRDQVPGNTIYFGEGSWLTVV.

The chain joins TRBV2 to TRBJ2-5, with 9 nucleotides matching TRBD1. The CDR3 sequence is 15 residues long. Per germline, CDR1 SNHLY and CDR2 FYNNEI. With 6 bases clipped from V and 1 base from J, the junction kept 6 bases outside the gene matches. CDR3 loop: CASRPPGQGQETQYF. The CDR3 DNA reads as TGTGCCAGCAGGCCACCGGGACAGGGCCAAGAGACCCAGTACTTC.

CDR3 amino acids: CASSPGLSTDTQYF. DNA for the CDR3: TGTGCCAGCAGCCCCGGACTCAGCACAGATACGCAGTATTTT. This sequence joins TRBV11-2 and TRBJ2-3; D perhaps matches TRBD2 (5 bases). Trimming cost V 5 bases and J 0 bases, with 9 bases left between them. This CDR3 spans 14 amino acids. The germline CDR1 and CDR2 sequences are SGHAT and FQNNGV.

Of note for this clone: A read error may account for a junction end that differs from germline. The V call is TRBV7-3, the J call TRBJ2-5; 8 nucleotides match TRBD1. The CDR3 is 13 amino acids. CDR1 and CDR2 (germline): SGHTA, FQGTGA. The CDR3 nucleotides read TGTGCCAGCAGCCTAACAGGGGGAGAGACCCAGTACTTC. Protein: CASSLTGGETQYF.

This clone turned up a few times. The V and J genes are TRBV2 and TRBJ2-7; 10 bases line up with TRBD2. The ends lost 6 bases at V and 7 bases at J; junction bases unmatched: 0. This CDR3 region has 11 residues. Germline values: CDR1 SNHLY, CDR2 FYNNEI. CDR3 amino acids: CASRAGGEQYF. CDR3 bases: TGTGCCAGCAGAGCGGGGGGGGAGCAGTACTTC.

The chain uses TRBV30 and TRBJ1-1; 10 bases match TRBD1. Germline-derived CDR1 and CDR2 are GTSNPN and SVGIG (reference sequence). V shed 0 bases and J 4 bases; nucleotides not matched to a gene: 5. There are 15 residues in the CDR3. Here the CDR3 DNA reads TGTGCCTGGAGTGTACAGAGGACAGGGGGCACTGAAGCTTTCTTT. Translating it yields CAWSVQRTGGTEAFF.